This T cell receptor (beta chain) was recorded in a study of blood T cell repertoires in COVID-19. Study background: Some COVID-19 samples were acute and others convalescent; all came from the United States, Italy and Spain. The analysed material was cDNA or gDNA that came from T cells, B-cell-depleted T cells, or PBMCs.

Original handling: Nucleated cell counts were estimated from reference gene primer amplification. Data came from immunoSEQ multiplex PCR; TCRdb stores just in-frame clones and leaves some out. Clone size and the V and J calls come from that table; the DNA yielded D and trimming. The data contain around 68,000 clones, approximately 86% of them singletons. CDR3 length: 15 amino acids. V was cut by 4 bases and J by 0 bases, with 7 bases left in between. Looked up from germline, CDR1 is LGHDT and CDR2 is YNNKEL (reference sequence). Sequenced sample: peripheral blood. The clonotype comes from a man older than 75 with active COVID-19. The chain uses TRBV3-1 (or the pseudogene TRBV3-2) and TRBJ2-6; TRBD2 might be the D (5 bases). The CDR3 coding sequence is TGTGCCAGCAGCCGTGGGAGCTCTGGGGCCAACGTCCTGACTTTC. Its translation is CASSRGSSGANVLTF.